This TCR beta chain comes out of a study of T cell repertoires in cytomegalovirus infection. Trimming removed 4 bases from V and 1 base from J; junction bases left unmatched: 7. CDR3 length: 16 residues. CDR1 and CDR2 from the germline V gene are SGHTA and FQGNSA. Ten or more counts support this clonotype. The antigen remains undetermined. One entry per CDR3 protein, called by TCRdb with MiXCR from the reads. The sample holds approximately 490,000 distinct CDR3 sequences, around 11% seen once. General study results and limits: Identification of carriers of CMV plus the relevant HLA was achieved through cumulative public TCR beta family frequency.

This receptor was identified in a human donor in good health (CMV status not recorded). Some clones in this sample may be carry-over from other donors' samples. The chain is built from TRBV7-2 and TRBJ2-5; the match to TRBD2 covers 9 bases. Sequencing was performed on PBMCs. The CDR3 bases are TGTGCCAGCAGCTCGGCGGGAGGGGGCCCCCAAGAGACCCAGTACTTC. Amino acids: CASSSAGGGPQETQYF.